This TCR beta chain was documented in a study of T cells in Graves' hyperthyroidism and ophthalmopathy. The CDR3 loop spans 13 amino acids. V was trimmed by 2 bases and J by 7 bases, leaving 12 bases between them. CDR1 SGHRS and CDR2 YFSETQ come from the germline V gene. Using RNA transcripts as the source, TCR beta CDR3 regions were amplified. The primer set for the first-round RT-PCR of the TCR CDR3 was HTBI. TCRdb recomputed calls from the multiplex PCR reads with MiXCR, one row per CDR3 protein. The repertoire holds roughly 800,000 distinct CDR3 sequences, with 38% as singletons. V is TRBV5-1 and J is TRBJ1-1; no clear D. Sequences were obtained from blood. This clonotype was sampled from a man between 18 and 35 years old with Graves' hyperthyroidism. The CDR3 is CASSLLGRLEAFF. The CDR3 DNA follows: TGCGCCAGCAGCTTACTCGGACGGCTTGAAGCTTTCTTT.